These 18 T cell receptor beta chains originate from one sample sequenced in a study of monozygotic twins with inflammatory bowel disease. One entry per CDR3 protein, without DNA, is what TCRdb gives after re-calling the 5' RACE reads. Recorded for this sample: a few hundred thousand distinct CDR3 sequences. Sequenced material: blood. These TCRs come from a human donor with ulcerative colitis or Crohn's disease, or a healthy co-twin of an affected twin (not recorded which).

The chain employs TRBV6-5 and TRBJ2-7. The CDR3 is 13 amino acids. The V gene's germline CDR1 is MNHEY and CDR2 SVGAGI. The CDR3 sequence: CASSFGDYQEQYF.

J is TRBJ2-7 and V is TRBV27; TCRdb calls TRBD2, which cannot be checked without DNA. This CDR3 has 16 amino acids. Germline V gene data show CDR1 as MNHEY and CDR2 as SMNVEV (reference sequence). The CDR3 protein is CASSFMLGLRAEEQYF.

The chain carries TRBV7-9 and TRBJ1-4. The CDR3 runs to 16 residues. Germline-derived CDR1 and CDR2 are SEHNR and FQNEAQ (reference sequence). CDR3: CASSPERRTTNEKLFF.

The chain links TRBV5-1 to TRBJ2-5; the TRBD1 assignment by TCRdb is unverifiable without DNA. CDR3 length: 15 residues. Germline CDR1 SGHRS, CDR2 YFSETQ. The CDR3 loop reads CASSFWGSTEETQYF.

V and J are TRBV18 and TRBJ1-5; TCRdb gives TRBD1 as the D gene, but with no DNA this cannot be confirmed. Germline values: CDR1 KGHSH, CDR2 LQKENI. The CDR3 has 16 amino acids. The CDR3 loop is CASSPGTGIRNQPQHF.

This chain joins TRBV4-1 and TRBJ2-2; checking the TCRdb D call of TRBD1 is not possible without DNA. Per the germline V gene, CDR1 is MGHRA and CDR2 is YSYEKL. This CDR3 region has 16 residues. The CDR3: CASSRSGTGASGELFF.

The chain recombines TRBV5-4 with TRBJ2-1; TCRdb lists TRBD2, though no DNA is available to test this call. Germline V gene lookup returns CDR1 SGHNT and CDR2 YYREEE (reference sequence). CDR3 length: 17 amino acids. CDR3 region: CASSSIVTSGGSHEQFF.

The rearrangement links TRBV12-3 or TRBV12-4 to TRBJ1-1; absent DNA, TCRdb's TRBD1 call cannot be checked. The CDR3 has 16 amino acids. CDR3 in amino acids: CASSQPGTGVNTEAFF.

The chain's CDR3 is CASSLDGASRGYTF. The chain recombines TRBV5-1 with TRBJ1-2; TCRdb indicates TRBD1, and absent DNA this call remains unverified. Germline CDR1 reads SGHRS; CDR2 reads YFSETQ. The CDR3 has 14 residues.

This chain links TRBV4-1 with TRBJ1-3; TCRdb's D call of TRBD1 is untestable without DNA. Looked up from germline, CDR1 is MGHRA and CDR2 is YSYEKL. CDR3 size: 16 residues. CDR3 sequence reads: CASSQTPGQVLNTIYF.

The chain uses TRBV18 and TRBJ2-5; TCRdb's assignment of TRBD1 cannot be checked, as there is no DNA. This CDR3 is built from 15 residues. CDR1 and CDR2 (germline): KGHSH, LQKENI. CDR3 amino acids: CASSPGGRGQETQYF. The entire variable domain, with the rest obtained from reference TRBV18 and TRBJ2-5, is as follows: NAGVMQNPRHLVRRRGQEARLRCSPMKGHSHVYWYRQLPEEGLKFMVYLQKENIIDESGMPKERFSAEFPKEGPSILRIQQVVRGDSAAYFCASSPGGRGQETQYFGPGTRLLVL.

This chain links TRBV7-2 with TRBJ2-4; TCRdb outputs TRBD1, but without DNA this stays unchecked. The CDR3 length is 13 residues. CDR1 and CDR2 from the germline V gene are SGHTA and FQGNSA. CDR3 residues: CASSSSRGDIQYF.

The chain has TRBV4-2 and TRBJ2-7; no DNA is available, so the TRBD1 call from TCRdb remains unchecked. Germline V gene lookup returns CDR1 LGHNA and CDR2 YNFKEQ. CDR3 length equals 16 residues. The CDR3 spells CASSQRRGQGAYEQYF.

The chain couples TRBV2 to TRBJ2-7. The CDR3 sequence is 11 residues long. Germline CDR1 is SNHLY and CDR2 is FYNNEI. CDR3 sequence reads: CASSGSYEQYF.

The chain carries TRBV14 and TRBJ2-7; TCRdb indicates TRBD1, and absent DNA this call remains unverified. The CDR3 extends over 17 amino acids. Germline loops: CDR1 SGHDN, CDR2 FVKESK. This CDR3 reads CASSQNKGTGLPYEQYF.

The rearrangement joins TRBV5-6 to TRBJ2-7; TCRdb's D call, TRBD2, is unchecked because there is no DNA. The CDR3 is made up of 17 amino acids. The germline CDR1 and CDR2 sequences are SGHDT and YYEEEE. CDR3 sequence reads: CASSLGFVGGGKYEQYF.

CDR3 protein: CSAYQRTYEQYF. The rearrangement uses TRBV20-1 and TRBJ2-7. The CDR3 totals 12 residues. Germline V gene data show CDR1 as DFQATT and CDR2 as SNEGSKA (reference sequence).

The genes are TRBV5-1 and TRBJ1-1; TCRdb calls TRBD1, which cannot be checked without DNA. Germline-derived CDR1 and CDR2 are SGHRS and YFSETQ. This CDR3 spans 13 amino acids. This chain's CDR3 is CASSFRSGAEAFF.